Shown below are 4 T cell receptor beta chains from a single sample sequenced in a study of cytomegalovirus exposure and HLA in healthy donors. PCR was performed using 60 Vbeta and 13 Jbeta primers. Clones were read by immunoSEQ multiplex PCR, and TCRdb kept only the in-frame ones, dropping some. The sample lists roughly 130,000 clones; 82% were seen once. Sequencing was performed on PBMCs. Receptors were obtained from a male donor in good health and CMV-seropositive.

This chain connects TRBV5-5 to TRBJ2-5, with unresolved D. V lost 1 base and J 4 bases, leaving 8 bases between the germline ends. Germline CDR1 and CDR2: SGHKS and YYEKEE (reference sequence). The CDR3 length is 13 residues. This chain's CDR3 is CASSLFGGETQYF. CDR3 in DNA: TGTGCCAGCAGCTTGTTCGGCGGAGAGACCCAGTACTTC. Complete variable domain (other parts from reference TRBV5-5 and TRBJ2-5): DAGVTQSPTHLIKTRGQQVTLRCSPISGHKSVSWYQQVLGQGPQFIFQYYEKEERGRGNFPDRFSARQFPNYSSELNVNALLLGDSALYLCASSLFGGETQYFGPGTRLLVL.

The J gene is TRBJ1-3, the V gene TRBV18; 7 positions agree with TRBD1. CDR3 length equals 15 residues. Germline V gene sequence: CDR1 KGHSH, CDR2 LQKENI. The junction had 5 bases not matched to a gene; V was cut back by 2 bases and J by 4 bases. CDR3 protein: CASSPATGEGNTIYF. The CDR3 nucleotides are TGTGCCAGCTCACCAGCTACAGGGGAAGGAAACACCATATATTTT. Variable domain in full (rest from reference TRBV18 and TRBJ1-3): NAGVMQNPRHLVRRRGQEARLRCSPMKGHSHVYWYRQLPEEGLKFMVYLQKENIIDESGMPKERFSAEFPKEGPSILRIQQVVRGDSAAYFCASSPATGEGNTIYFGEGSWLTVV.

The J gene is TRBJ2-7, the V gene TRBV7-9; 7 bases match TRBD1. Germline trimming cut 5 bases from V and 6 bases from J; bases unmatched to any gene: 13. The CDR3 loop spans 15 amino acids. The germline V gene encodes CDR1 SEHNR and CDR2 FQNEAQ (reference sequence). This chain's CDR3 is CASSPRGTDRSEQYF. CDR3 bases: TGTGCCAGCAGCCCCCGAGGGACAGACCGGAGCGAGCAGTACTTC.

The V call is TRBV6-5, the J call TRBJ2-7; tentatively, D is TRBD2 (5 bases). From germline, CDR1 is MNHEY and CDR2 SVGAGI. Trimming stripped 6 bases from V and 0 bases from J, with 12 bases between. The CDR3 has 14 amino acids. CDR3 region: CASRRFRDSYEQYF. The CDR3 DNA follows: TGTGCCAGCAGACGGTTCCGGGACTCCTACGAGCAGTACTTC.